The following is a T cell receptor beta chain sequence with its context. This clone came up once. It lacks a known antigen. Per-base qualities were not stored, and no clone one base away is much larger. Trimming at the junction amounts to 5 bases on V and 1 base on J, and the germline ends lie 8 bases apart. Counted from cysteine to phenylalanine, this CDR3 has 13 amino acids. Solely the CDR3 DNA is kept, with 39 bases framed from the first base. The immunoSEQ Assay, a bias-controlled multiplex PCR, was used to amplify TCRbeta CDR3 regions from genomic DNA. The study's own analysis went as follows. The number of nucleated cells in each sample was estimated by amplification of reference gene primers within the assay. To quantify the absolute abundance of each unique TCRbeta CDR3 rearrangement, sequence reads were collapsed and filtered. For each sample, productive Simpson clonality was calculated as the square root of Simpson's diversity index over productive rearrangements. This is the immuneACCESS table as TCRdb keeps it, with only in-frame sequences that have V and J called. A part of the clones is gone; compared with another copy, unresolved V genes explain less than half, and the rest is unexplained. Clone size and the V and J calls come from that table; the DNA yielded D and trimming. The sample table shows about 210,000 clones, and roughly 87% are seen once. The ten largest clones capture about a tenth of the sample.

In the prospective study, participants were about 18 to 95 years old, resided in 24 geographic areas of the United States, and were enrolled through a virtual design. To assign participants to cohorts, the prospective study relied on clinical history that participants themselves reported in a screening survey and a study questionnaire. In the prospective study, mobile phlebotomists collected whole blood, serum and a nasopharyngeal or oropharyngeal swab from each participant. Participants in the prospective study had the option to provide additional blood draws and questionnaires over a roughly two-month period. Before DNA extraction, blood samples from the prospective study were shipped at room temperature or frozen. This specimen comes from a study of blood T cell repertoires in COVID-19 (dated by TCRdb to 2018 to 2020). Describing the broader study: Collaborator samples came from the United States, Italy and Spain and covered acute and convalescent phases of COVID-19. Sample metadata almost always included a de-identified subject ID, COVID-19 status, age in years and sex. The material from the prospective study consisted of cDNA or gDNA derived from T cells, B-cell-depleted T cells, or PBMCs. The repertoires were released in a freely available public database intended as a resource for research on the immune response to SARS-CoV-2. The dataset comprised deeply sampled blood TCRbeta repertoires from subjects exposed to, actively infected with, or recovered from COVID-19. HLA class I and class II types, where available, came from metadata supplied by the sample provider rather than from assay-based typing. Samples were obtained from the ongoing ImmuneRACE study (first 160 participants) and from over 1,000 subjects provided by 6 global collaborators. The paper as a whole reports these results and caveats: How much clinical and demographic metadata was included differed by source and by participant, and the metadata was provided uncurated.

The rearrangement combines TRBV12-3 or TRBV12-4 with TRBJ2-5; no D segment can be confidently identified. The sequenced sample was PBMCs or T cells enriched from blood (not recorded which). The receptor was isolated from a man aged 18-30 years with acute COVID-19. The bases are TGTGCCAGCAGTCCCGGTAGCCAAGAGACCCAGTACTTC. Translation gives CASSPGSQETQYF.